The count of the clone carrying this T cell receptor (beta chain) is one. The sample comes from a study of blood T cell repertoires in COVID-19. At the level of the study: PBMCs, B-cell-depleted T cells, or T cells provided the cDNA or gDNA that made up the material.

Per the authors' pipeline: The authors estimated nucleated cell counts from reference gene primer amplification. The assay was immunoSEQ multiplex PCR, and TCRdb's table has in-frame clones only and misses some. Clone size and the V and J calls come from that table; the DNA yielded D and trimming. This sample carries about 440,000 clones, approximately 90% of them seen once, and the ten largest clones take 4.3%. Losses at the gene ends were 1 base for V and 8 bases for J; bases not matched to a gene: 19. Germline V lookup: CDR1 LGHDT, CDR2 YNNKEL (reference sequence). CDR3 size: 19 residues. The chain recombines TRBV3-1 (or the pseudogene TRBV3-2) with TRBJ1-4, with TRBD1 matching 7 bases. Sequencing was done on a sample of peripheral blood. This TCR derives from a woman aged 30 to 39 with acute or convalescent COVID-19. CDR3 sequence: CASSQGVGRGSRLVEKLFF. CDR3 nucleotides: TGTGCCAGCAGCCAAGGCGTTGGCAGGGGGAGTAGGTTAGTCGAAAAACTGTTTTTT.